The entry below describes one T cell receptor beta chain. This clone's antigen is unknown. One base away there is no much larger clone; base qualities are not given. The data stem from a study of blood T cells in healthy people across ages (dated by TCRdb to between 2015 and 2016). A note on the overall study: In model experiments, roughly one uniquely barcoded TCR beta cDNA molecule per two T cells was captured by template switching. To avoid experimental bias, donors of different ages were randomly spread across the sequencing lanes. The donors were divided into four age groups: young (average around 16 years), middle-aged (almost 40), aged (around 59) and long-lived (roughly 82). To track age-related changes in TCR beta repertoire diversity, the study relied on deep sequencing normalized with unique cDNA molecular identifiers. The study analyzed two additional independent replicas of 1 million unique cDNA reads from the same blood draw for two donors, one aged 18 to 29 and one aged 80 or older. Points the paper makes about the study in general: Estimates of total diversity from one million sequenced T cells were regarded as lower bounds and underestimates. Compared with the aged group, the long-lived group had more naive CD4+ T cells, fewer expanded clones and increased TCR diversity, a pattern suggesting age selection. Observed TCR beta diversity per million T cells fell roughly linearly with age, and a significant reduction was already apparent by age around 44. Because profiling used bulk unsorted PBMCs, naive and antigen-experienced compartments could not be compared conclusively. There was a strong correlation between observed TCR beta diversity and the percentage of naive T cells measured by flow cytometry. Because the CMV infection status of the donors was unknown, age-related changes in expanded clonotypes may potentially have been confounded.

CDR1 and CDR2 (KGHDR, SFDVKD) derive from the germline V gene. There are 13 amino acids in the CDR3, from cysteine to phenylalanine inclusive. The read is trimmed to its CDR3 DNA, 39 bases read in frame from base 1. V and J lose 10 bases and 4 bases, and a span of 12 bases separates them. Donors were approximately 42 systemically healthy Caucasian individuals from Russia aged 6 to 90 years. Each donor gave around 9 milliliters of peripheral blood, collected into EDTA-treated Vacutainer tubes. Ficoll-Paque density-gradient centrifugation was used to isolate PBMCs, with at least 6.5 million per sample. Total RNA, at least 6 micrograms per sample, was extracted from PBMCs with Trizol reagent. Naive CD45RAhigh/CD27high T cell percentages were measured by flow cytometry on a PBMC aliquot from every donor. Library preparation used 5' RACE. TCRdb shows the sequencer as Illumina HiSeq 2500. A second PCR of roughly 7 to 11 cycles was run with a J-beta primer mix and a sample-barcoded 5' primer. A unique molecular identifier was introduced onto each TCR beta cDNA molecule by a template-switch 5' adaptor carrying 12 random nucleotides. Each sample yielded at least 3 million CDR3-containing paired-end reads. First-strand cDNA synthesis was performed from all RNA using the Mint cDNA synthesis kit, with priming by a TRBC-specific oligonucleotide. Following uracil-DNA glycosylase treatment, all cDNA underwent a first 18-cycle PCR with the universal primers M1SS and BC2_uni_R. On the authors' methods: Each sample was normalized by randomly selecting 1 million high-quality reads, each carrying a distinct molecular identifier. Reads sharing molecular identifiers were discarded rather than binned into consensus sequences. CDR3 identification, clonotype clustering and error correction used MiTCR with a Q25 quality threshold and the strictest error-elimination algorithm. Lower-bound total TCR beta diversity was estimated with a nonparametric unseen species model using Euler transformation. The public reads were reanalyzed by TCRdb: fastp trimming at Q25, MiXCR alignment, in-frame beta chains only. Entries are consolidated by CDR3 protein sequence, retaining the most common genes and DNA. The V and J calls were not made by the authors but by TCRdb's processing. The table for this sample lists about 670,000 distinct CDR3 sequences; less than 45% of them were counted only once. 25% to 35% of the sample lies in the top ten.

Sequenced sample: blood. This receptor was identified in a man older than 75 in good health. The sequence joins TRBV24-1 to TRBJ1-4; the D segment could be TRBD1, given 6 matching bases. The nucleotides read TGTGCCACTTCGGACAGCCATAATGAAAAACTGTTTTTT. Its product reads: CATSDSHNEKLFF.